Reported below is one TCR beta chain. This sample was included in a study of memory CD4+ T cells and cytomegalovirus serostatus. The CDR3 length is 16 residues. The V gene's germline CDR1 is MGHDK and CDR2 SYGVNS. V was trimmed by 4 bases and J by 2 bases, leaving 18 bases between them. The sort gate was single viable CD3+CD4+CD8-CD45RO+ cells for memory CD4+ T cells. Libraries were prepared by immunoSEQ multiplex PCR; TCRdb keeps only in-frame clonotypes and omits some of them. This table holds about 48,000 clones, roughly 78% found once. The sample taken for sequencing was memory CD4+ T cells from blood. This receptor was taken from an adult in good health and CMV-seronegative. The rearrangement uses TRBV25-1 and TRBJ2-7; perhaps TRBD2 as D (6 bases). CDR3 nucleotides: TGTGCCAGCAGTGCCCATGGGGGGACCAACCCCTACGAGCAGTACTTC. Translated, it gives CASSAHGGTNPYEQYF.